This T cell receptor (beta chain) comes out of a study of blood T cells in healthy people across ages. Study results and caveats: When set beside aged donors, long-lived donors presented more naive CD4+ cells and higher diversity. Observed TCR beta diversity per million T cells went down as age went up. This fall followed a roughly linear course with age.

A second PCR of about 7 to 12 cycles used a sample-barcoded 5' primer and a J-beta primer mix. TCRdb analysed the 5' RACE reads with MiXCR anew, one entry per CDR3 protein. The sample has about 570,000 distinct CDR3 sequences; 25% to 30% are singletons. In regard to this clonotype: The antigen remains unidentified.

The CDR3 loop spans 16 amino acids. Germline V gene data show CDR1 as LGHNA and CDR2 as YSLEER. V lost 0 bases, J lost 4 bases, and 13 bases lay in between. The chain has TRBV4-3 and TRBJ2-1; a weak D match, TRBD2 (6 bases). Specimen: blood. The TCR sequence derives from a woman in her 70s in good health. Here the CDR3 DNA reads TGCGCCAGCAGCCAAGAAAGCGGGCGCGGATACAATGAGCAGTTCTTC. It yields the protein CASSQESGRGYNEQFF.